This TCR beta chain was recorded in a study of long-term antiretroviral therapy in people with HIV. The overall study: First collections came about a decade before the 2015 immediate-ART recommendation.

The sample holds one count of this clone. Its antigen is as yet unknown. The run of the v3.0 immunoSEQ assay was at survey level. This table comes from immunoSEQ multiplex PCR, and its TCRdb copy is limited to in-frame clones, with some not included. The repertoire holds about 16,000 clones, 88% seen once, with approximately 12% in the top ten. Study observations and caveats: The study found that diversity rose after ART but stayed below transplant donor controls. ART adherence, viral resistance and therapy changes went undocumented. Before ART, certain clones expanded, and these dominated the repertoire at all time points.

In germline, CDR1 is LNHNV, CDR2 YYDKDF (reference sequence). This CDR3 region has 16 residues. The V end was cut by 0 bases, the J end by 4 bases, with 12 bases between. This receptor was identified in a man aged 45-65 years with HIV. The V gene is TRBV15, the J gene TRBJ2-2; D perhaps matches TRBD1 (6 bases). The sample here was unsorted PBMCs, taken 0.7 years before starting antiretroviral therapy. The CDR3 loop is CATSRDRGHTTGELFF. CDR3 coding DNA: TGTGCCACCAGCAGAGATAGGGGACACACCACCGGGGAGCTGTTTTTT. Complete variable domain (other parts from reference TRBV15 and TRBJ2-2): DAMVIQNPRYQVTQFGKPVTLSCSQTLNHNVMYWYQQKSSQAPKLLFHYYDKDFNNEADTPDNFQSRRPNTSFCFLDIRSPGLGDTAMYLCATSRDRGHTTGELFFGEGSRLTVL.